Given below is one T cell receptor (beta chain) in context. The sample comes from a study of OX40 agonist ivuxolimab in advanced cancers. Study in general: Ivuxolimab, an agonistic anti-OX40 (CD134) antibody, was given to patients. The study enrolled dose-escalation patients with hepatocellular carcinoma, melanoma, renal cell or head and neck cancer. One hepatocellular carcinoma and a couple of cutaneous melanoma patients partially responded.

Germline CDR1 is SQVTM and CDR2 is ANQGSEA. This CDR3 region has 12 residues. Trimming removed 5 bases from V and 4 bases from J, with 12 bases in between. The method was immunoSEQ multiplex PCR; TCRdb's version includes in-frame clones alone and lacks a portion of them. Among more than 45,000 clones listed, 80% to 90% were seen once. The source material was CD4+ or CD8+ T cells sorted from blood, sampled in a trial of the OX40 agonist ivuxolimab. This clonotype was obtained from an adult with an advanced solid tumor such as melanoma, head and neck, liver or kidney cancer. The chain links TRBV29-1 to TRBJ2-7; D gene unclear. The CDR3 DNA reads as TGCAGCGTTTCTGGCCGGAGTTACGAGCAGTACTTC. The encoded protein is CSVSGRSYEQYF.